These 8 T cell receptor beta chains were sequenced from one sample in a study of T cells after yellow fever vaccination. MiXCR, applied by TCRdb to the 5' RACE reads, yields one record per CDR3 protein. Of fewer than 350,000 distinct CDR3 sequences listed, 8.5% to 10% were seen once; the top ten hold about 20%. The specimen was PBMCs, collected on the day of the first yellow fever vaccination. These receptors all stem from a man aged 18 to 29 who received the YFV17D yellow fever vaccine.

Comments on this clonotype: This may be a read error: a much more frequent sequence differs by one nucleotide. The chain recombines TRBV4-1 with TRBJ2-7, with D tentatively TRBD1 (6 bases). CDR1 and CDR2 (germline): MGHRA, YSYEKL. V shed 7 bases and J shed 3 bases, with 16 bases lying between them. This CDR3 spans 14 amino acids. This CDR3 reads CASTVPGQNYEQYF. CDR3 sequence (DNA): TGCGCCAGCACCGTGCCGGGACAAAACTACGAGCAGTACTTC.

This sequence joins TRBV6-5 and TRBJ2-1; no definite D call. Germline V gene sequence: CDR1 MNHEY, CDR2 SVGAGI. Trimming cost V 0 bases and J 5 bases, with 8 bases left between them. There are 14 residues in the CDR3. The CDR3 coding sequence is TGTGCCAGCAGTTACTCCCCGGGTAACAATGAGCAGTTCTTC. Translated: CASSYSPGNNEQFF.

In its sample, this clonotype was seen a few times. The chain employs TRBV15 and TRBJ1-2, with D tentatively TRBD1 (6 bases). V lost 3 bases and J 6 bases, leaving 17 bases between the germline ends. The germline CDR1 and CDR2 sequences are LNHNV and YYDKDF (reference sequence). The CDR3 runs to 15 residues. The CDR3 loop reads CATSSLPDRTHGYTF. The DNA for the CDR3 is TGTGCCACCAGCAGTCTTCCTGACAGGACCCATGGCTACACCTTC.

This clonotype came up a few times. The DNA for the CDR3 is TGTGCCAGCAGCCCACGGGTGTACCAAGAGACCCAGTACTTC. Its protein is CASSPRVYQETQYF. The chain has TRBV7-2 and TRBJ2-5; D is undetermined. This CDR3 spans 14 amino acids. Germline V gives CDR1 SGHTA, CDR2 FQGNSA. The V and J ends lost 5 bases and 0 bases respectively, with 10 bases between them.

The chain uses TRBV4-3 and TRBJ2-1, with D unresolved. This CDR3 has 14 amino acids. V was clipped by 1 base and J by 6 bases, with 10 bases between them. Germline CDR1 and CDR2: LGHNA and YSLEER. DNA for the CDR3: TGCGCCAGCAGCCAAGGGGGTGTCTCCAATGAGCAGTTCTTC. Its translation is CASSQGGVSNEQFF.

This clonotype appeared a few times. V and J are TRBV6-2 or TRBV6-3 and TRBJ2-3, with 9 bases that match TRBD2. The V gene's germline CDR1 is MNHEY and CDR2 SVGEGT. This CDR3 spans 15 amino acids. V was clipped by 6 bases and J by 2 bases; unmatched bases: 6. In DNA, the CDR3 is TGTGCCAGCAGGCCGCTAGCGGGGATCACAGATACGCAGTATTTT. It translates to CASRPLAGITDTQYF.

This clonotype was recorded many times. The rearrangement joins TRBV29-1 to TRBJ1-1, with 9 positions matching TRBD1. The CDR3 consists of 15 residues. The V gene's germline CDR1 is SQVTM and CDR2 ANQGSEA. V shed 3 bases and J 3 bases; nucleotides not matched to a gene: 8. For the CDR3, the DNA is TGCAGCGTTGAGCCGGGGACAGGGCTGGACACTGAAGCTTTCTTT. Protein sequence: CSVEPGTGLDTEAFF.

The CDR3 nucleotides are TGCAGTGCTAGAGAGAGGGGCGAGGGCTACACCTTC. This encodes CSARERGEGYTF. The chain combines TRBV20-1 with TRBJ1-2; a possible D gene is TRBD1 (5 bases). Trimming removed 0 bases at V and 8 bases at J, with 10 bases between. Looked up from germline, CDR1 is DFQATT and CDR2 is SNEGSKA (reference sequence). This CDR3 region has 12 residues.